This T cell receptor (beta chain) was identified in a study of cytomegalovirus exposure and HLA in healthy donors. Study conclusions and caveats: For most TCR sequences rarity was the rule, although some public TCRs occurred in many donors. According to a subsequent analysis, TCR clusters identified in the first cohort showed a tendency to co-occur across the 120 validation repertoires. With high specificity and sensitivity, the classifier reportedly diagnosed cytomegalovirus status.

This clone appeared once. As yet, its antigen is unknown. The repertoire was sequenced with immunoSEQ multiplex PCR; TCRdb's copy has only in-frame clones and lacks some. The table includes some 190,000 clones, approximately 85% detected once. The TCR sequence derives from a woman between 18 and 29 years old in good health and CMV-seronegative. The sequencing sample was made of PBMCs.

This CDR3 reads CASSQEGDKIDYGYTF. The CDR3 DNA reads TGTGCCAGCAGCCAAGAAGGGGACAAAATTGACTATGGCTACACCTTC. The chain joins TRBV4-2 to TRBJ1-2; possible D gene TRBD1, 6 bases. CDR1 is LGHNA and CDR2 is YNFKEQ in the germline V gene. The CDR3 has 16 amino acids. The V gene lost 0 bases and the J gene lost 3 bases, with 14 bases spanning the gap.